This T cell receptor (beta chain) was observed in a study of blood T cell repertoires in COVID-19. J gave up 6 bases and V 3 bases, and 3 bases lay outside the gene matches. CDR3 length equals 14 residues. Germline CDR1 is LNHNV and CDR2 is YYDKDF (reference sequence). This clone has a handful of counts. Assay used: immunoSEQ multiplex PCR; TCRdb lists only in-frame clones, some missing. The table lists some 240,000 clones, around 86% of them singletons. The chain recombines TRBV15 with TRBJ1-1; 11 bases agree with TRBD1. The clonotype originates from a woman aged 60-75 years with active or convalescent COVID-19. The material sequenced was peripheral blood. The CDR3 region has the DNA TGTGCCACCAGCAGGTCGGGACAGGGGGCTGAAGCTTTCTTT. Protein: CATSRSGQGAEAFF.